This T cell receptor (beta chain) was identified in a study of blood T cells in healthy people across ages. The use of a sample-barcoded 5' primer and a J-beta primer mix characterized a second PCR of roughly 6 to 11 cycles. TCRdb re-called the 5' RACE reads with MiXCR, one entry per CDR3 protein. The repertoire holds approximately 780,000 distinct CDR3 sequences, with 20% to 30% as singletons. This sample also belongs to another study, concerning T cells of mothers and their children. That report notes: Researchers put all of the extracted RNA into cDNA synthesis, using around 1.5 ug per 15 ul. Mothers yielded over 8 million CDR3 reads, children approximately 2.8 million each.

This receptor was taken from a boy under 18 in good health. Input material: blood.

The CDR3 bases are TGTGCCACCAGTGATTCCGCGAGGGGAGAAGCTTTCTTT. This codes for CATSDSARGEAFF. J is TRBJ1-1 and V is TRBV24-1; D is possibly TRBD1 (5 bases). The CDR3 runs to 13 residues. Deletions cut 2 bases from V and 8 bases from J, with 11 bases between. The germline V gene has CDR1 KGHDR and CDR2 SFDVKD.